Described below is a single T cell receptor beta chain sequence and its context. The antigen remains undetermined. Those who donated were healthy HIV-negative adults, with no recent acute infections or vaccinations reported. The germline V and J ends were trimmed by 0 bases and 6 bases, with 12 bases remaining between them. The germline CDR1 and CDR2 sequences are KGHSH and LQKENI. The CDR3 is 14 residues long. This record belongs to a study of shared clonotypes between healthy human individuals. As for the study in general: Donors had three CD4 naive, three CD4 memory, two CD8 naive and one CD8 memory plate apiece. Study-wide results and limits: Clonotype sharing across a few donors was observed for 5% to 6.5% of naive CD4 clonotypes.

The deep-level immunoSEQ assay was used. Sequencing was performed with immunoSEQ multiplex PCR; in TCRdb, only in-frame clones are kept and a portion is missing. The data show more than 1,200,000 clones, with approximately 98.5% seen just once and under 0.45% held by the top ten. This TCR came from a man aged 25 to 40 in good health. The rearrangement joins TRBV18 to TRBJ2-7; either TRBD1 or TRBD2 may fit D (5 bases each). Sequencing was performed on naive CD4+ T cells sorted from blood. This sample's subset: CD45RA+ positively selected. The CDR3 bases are TGTGCCAGCTCACCACCGGGGGTAGTGAGCGAGCAGTACTTC. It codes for CASSPPGVVSEQYF.